What follows describes a single TCR beta chain. The sample comes from a study of shared clonotypes between healthy human individuals. Here immunoSEQ multiplex PCR was the method, and the copy in TCRdb shows in-frame clones only, minus some. In the table there are millions of clones, approximately 90% of which are singletons. CDR1 and CDR2 from the germline V gene are MGHRA and YSYEKL. The CDR3 is made up of 14 amino acids. V shed 2 bases and J 7 bases; nucleotides not matched to a gene: 1. This clonotype was obtained from a man aged 18 to 30 in good health. The rearrangement links TRBV4-1 to TRBJ1-6; 8 bases are shared with TRBD1. The specimen was naive CD4+ T cells sorted from blood. Subset noted: CD45RA+ positively selected. CDR3 sequence: CASSQRTGNSPLHF. As DNA, the CDR3 is TGCGCCAGCAGCCAAAGGACAGGGAATTCACCCCTCCACTTT.